These 21 T cell receptor beta chains originate from one sample sequenced in a study of T cells in Graves' hyperthyroidism and ophthalmopathy. Amplified regions were TCR beta CDR3 sequences from RNA transcripts. HTBI primers drove first-round RT-PCR of the TCR CDR3. TCRdb passed the multiplex PCR reads through MiXCR, listing each CDR3 protein once. The table includes fewer than 350,000 distinct CDR3 sequences, around a fifth detected once. Sequencing input: blood. These receptors all stem from a man aged 50-60 years with Graves' ophthalmopathy.

This clonotype has a handful of counts. This chain joins TRBV6-1 and TRBJ2-1, with D possibly TRBD2 on 5 matching bases. Trimming cost V 5 bases and J 7 bases, with 15 bases left between them. The V gene's germline CDR1 is MNHNS and CDR2 SASEGT. There are 14 residues in the CDR3. This chain's CDR3 is CASSPRTFSNEQFF. The CDR3 DNA sequence: TGTGCCAGCAGTCCGAGGACTTTCTCAAATGAGCAGTTCTTC.

This clonotype was recorded many times. The chain combines TRBV7-8 with TRBJ2-7, with D possibly being TRBD2 (5 bases). Trimming shortened V by 5 bases and J by 6 bases, and 17 bases separated the two germline ends. Germline CDR1 and CDR2: SGHVS and FQNEAQ. CDR3 length: 14 amino acids. The CDR3 sequence: CASSPAGSSTEQYF. The CDR3 bases are TGTGCCAGCAGCCCCGCGGGCAGCTCCACCGAGCAGTACTTC.

The V call is TRBV6-1, the J call TRBJ2-1, with D perhaps TRBD2 (6 bases). V lost 6 bases, J lost 5 bases, and 17 bases lay in between. The CDR3 length is 15 residues. The germline CDR1 and CDR2 sequences are MNHNS and SASEGT. The CDR3 loop reads CASSVILAPNNEQFF. CDR3 bases: TGTGCCAGCAGCGTAATACTAGCTCCGAACAATGAGCAGTTCTTC.

Ten or more counts support this clonotype. The chain carries TRBV6-1 and TRBJ2-1, with TRBD2 identical over 16 bases. V lost 5 bases and J lost 10; bases outside the gene matches: 14. The germline CDR1 and CDR2 sequences are MNHNS and SASEGT. The CDR3 is 18 residues long. CDR3 residues: CASSKQGLAGGGVEEQFF. In nucleotides, the CDR3 is TGTGCCAGCAGTAAACAGGGACTAGCGGGAGGGGGGGTGGAAGAGCAGTTCTTC.

The CDR3 nucleotides read TGCAGTGCTAGAAGGACTAGCGGGGCGGCGGGGGAGCTGTTTTTT. Residues: CSARRTSGAAGELFF. The rearrangement uses TRBV20-1 and TRBJ2-2; 12 bases align to TRBD2. The CDR3 extends over 15 amino acids. J gave up 8 bases and V 2 bases, and 6 bases lay outside the gene matches. Germline CDR1 is DFQATT and CDR2 is SNEGSKA (reference sequence).

This clonotype was counted between two and nine times. This chain joins TRBV24-1 and TRBJ2-7; 10 nucleotides line up with TRBD2. The CDR3 contains 17 residues. Trimming cost V 0 bases and J 3 bases; bases outside gene matches: 7. CDR1 KGHDR and CDR2 SFDVKD come from the germline V gene. DNA for the CDR3: TGTGCCACCAGTGATTTGCCTAGCGGGAGAGGGGACTACGAGCAGTACTTC. It translates to CATSDLPSGRGDYEQYF.

At least ten counts were recorded for this clonotype. This chain connects TRBV11-2 to TRBJ2-2; D unclear. Germline CDR1 is SGHAT and CDR2 is FQNNGV. This CDR3 spans 13 amino acids. Trimming cost V 6 bases and J 0 bases, with 5 bases left between them. DNA of the CDR3: TGTGCCAGCAGGGGAACGAACACCGGGGAGCTGTTTTTT. The encoded protein is CASRGTNTGELFF.

CDR3 coding DNA: TGCAGCGCCACCGGGACAGGGTATGAAAAACTGTTTTTT. Its protein product is CSATGTGYEKLFF. The chain employs TRBV29-1 and TRBJ1-4; TRBD1 matches at 9 bases. From germline, CDR1 is SQVTM and CDR2 ANQGSEA. The CDR3 is 13 amino acids. Losses at the gene ends were 7 bases for V and 6 bases for J; bases not matched to a gene: 6.

This clonotype has ten or more counts. The chain uses TRBV24-1 and TRBJ2-2, with D tentatively TRBD2 (6 bases). The CDR3 consists of 16 residues. Trimming pared 0 bases from V and 3 bases from J, leaving 10 bases between. Germline CDR1 and CDR2: KGHDR and SFDVKD. CDR3 DNA: TGTGCCACCAGTGATTTGAATAGCGGATACACCGGGGAGCTGTTTTTT. Translation: CATSDLNSGYTGELFF.

The J gene is TRBJ2-3, the V gene TRBV3-1; 11 positions match TRBD2. The germline gives CDR1 LGHDT, CDR2 YNNKEL (reference sequence). The CDR3 is 16 residues long. V was clipped by 1 base and J by 2 bases; unmatched bases: 2. The CDR3 DNA reads as TGTGCCAGCAGCCAAGGACTAGCGGGGACCACAGATACGCAGTATTTT. The encoded protein is CASSQGLAGTTDTQYF.

This chain joins TRBV3-1 and TRBJ2-2, with TRBD2 matching over 8 bases. Germline CDR1 is LGHDT and CDR2 is YNNKEL (reference sequence). The CDR3 covers 15 residues. The V segment lost 1 base and the J segment 7 bases; nucleotides outside the gene matches: 5. The CDR3 region is CASSQAGGPDGELFF. The CDR3 bases are TGTGCCAGCAGCCAAGCGGGAGGGCCCGACGGGGAGCTGTTTTTT.

The table lists this clonotype with a few counts. The V call is TRBV6-2 or TRBV6-3, the J call TRBJ1-2; TRBD1 might be the D (6 bases). Germline CDR1 MNHEY, CDR2 SVGEGT. Trimming took off 6 bases at V and 7 bases at J, with 15 bases between the two ends. The CDR3 covers 13 residues. Here the CDR3 reads CASSLKQGSGYTF. The CDR3 nucleotides read TGTGCCAGCAGCCTTAAACAGGGATCTGGCTACACCTTC.

The chain combines TRBV9 with TRBJ2-2; D possibly corresponds to TRBD2 (5 bases). Per germline, CDR1 SGDLS and CDR2 YYNGEE. The germline V and J ends were trimmed by 3 bases and 8 bases, with 8 bases remaining between them. The CDR3 totals 12 residues. CDR3 sequence: CASSAWEGELFF. For the CDR3, the DNA is TGTGCCAGCAGCGCATGGGAGGGGGAGCTGTTTTTT.

This clonotype appeared many times. V and J are TRBV28 and TRBJ2-1, with 10 nucleotides matching TRBD2. The CDR3 contains 16 residues. Germline lookup yields CDR1 MDHEN and CDR2 SYDVKM. V lost 3 bases and J lost 5; bases outside the gene matches: 7. The CDR3 coding sequence is TGTGCCAGCAGTTTGTCGGCTAGCGGGAGCCACAATGAGCAGTTCTTC. This sequence encodes CASSLSASGSHNEQFF.

In its sample, this clonotype was seen many times. The gene calls are TRBV24-1 and TRBJ2-2, with TRBD2 matching 8 bases. The V gene's germline CDR1 is KGHDR and CDR2 SFDVKD. The CDR3 extends over 16 amino acids. The J segment lost 5 bases and the V segment lost 2 bases, leaving 6 bases of the junction unmatched. CDR3 bases: TGTGCCACCAGTGATTCAGCGGGAGTGAGGACCGGGGAGCTGTTTTTT. It encodes CATSDSAGVRTGELFF.

This clonotype occurred a few times. The rearrangement joins TRBV4-2 to TRBJ2-7; 9 bases fit TRBD2. Germline assignment: CDR1 LGHNA and CDR2 YNFKEQ. Trimming took 1 base from V and 3 from J; bases not matched to a gene: 4. The CDR3 runs to 15 residues. CDR3 region: CASSQARAGGYEQYF. CDR3 nucleotides: TGTGCCAGCAGCCAAGCCCGAGCGGGAGGCTACGAGCAGTACTTC.

The rearrangement joins TRBV11-2 to TRBJ2-3; a possible D gene is TRBD1 (5 bases). V was shortened by 0 bases and J by 0 bases, with 10 bases between the two germline ends. The CDR3 totals 16 residues. In germline, CDR1 is SGHAT, CDR2 FQNNGV. CDR3 DNA: TGTGCCAGCAGCTTAGATCCGACAGCTAGCACAGATACGCAGTATTTT. This encodes CASSLDPTASTDTQYF.

This sequence joins TRBV12-5 and TRBJ2-1, with 7 bases aligning to TRBD2. The CDR3 totals 14 residues. Unmatched junction bases numbered 9, after V lost 6 bases and J lost 7 bases. Germline loops: CDR1 LGHNT, CDR2 FRNRAP. The CDR3: CASGSGSGRNEQFF. The DNA of the CDR3 is TGTGCTAGTGGCTCGGGTAGCGGGCGAAATGAGCAGTTCTTC.

Many counts were recorded for this clonotype. This chain connects TRBV7-8 to TRBJ2-7, with D possibly matching TRBD2 (5 bases). The CDR3 extends over 16 amino acids. The V gene lost 2 bases and the J gene lost 4 bases, with 18 bases spanning the gap. Germline V lookup: CDR1 SGHVS, CDR2 FQNEAQ. This CDR3 reads CASSLLARRLAYEQYF. The CDR3 DNA is TGTGCCAGCAGCTTATTGGCCCGACGTCTAGCTTACGAGCAGTACTTC.

About this clonotype itself: This CDR3 is missing its conserved last phenylalanine or tryptophan, likely due to a read error. The chain employs TRBV6-1 and TRBJ1-5; no reliable D call. Germline CDR1 MNHNS, CDR2 SASEGT. The CDR3 runs 17 residues. Trimming stripped 0 bases from V and 0 bases from J, with 12 bases between. The CDR3 here is CASSEARADYSNQPQHL. DNA for the CDR3: TGTGCCAGCAGTGAAGCACGGGCCGATTATAGCAATCAGCCCCAGCATCTT.

The V call is TRBV20-1, the J call TRBJ2-3; 9 nucleotides align to TRBD2. Germline V CDR1 and CDR2: DFQATT, SNEGSKA (reference sequence). J gave up 0 bases and V 6 bases, and 7 bases lay outside the gene matches. The CDR3 runs to 15 residues. For the CDR3, the DNA is TGCAGTGCGCGAACTAGCGGGTCTAGCACAGATACGCAGTATTTT. Protein: CSARTSGSSTDTQYF.